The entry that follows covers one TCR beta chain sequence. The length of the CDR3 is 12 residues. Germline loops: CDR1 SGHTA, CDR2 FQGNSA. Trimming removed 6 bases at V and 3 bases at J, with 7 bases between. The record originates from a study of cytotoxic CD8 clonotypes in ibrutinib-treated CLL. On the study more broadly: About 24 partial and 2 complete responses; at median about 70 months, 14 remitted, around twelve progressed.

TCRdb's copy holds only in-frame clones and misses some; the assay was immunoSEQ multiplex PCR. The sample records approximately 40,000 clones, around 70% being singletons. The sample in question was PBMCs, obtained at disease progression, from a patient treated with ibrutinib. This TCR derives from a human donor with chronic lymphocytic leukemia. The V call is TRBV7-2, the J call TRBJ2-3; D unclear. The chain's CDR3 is CASRVQTDTQYF. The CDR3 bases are TGTGCCAGCAGGGTCCAAACAGATACGCAGTATTTT.